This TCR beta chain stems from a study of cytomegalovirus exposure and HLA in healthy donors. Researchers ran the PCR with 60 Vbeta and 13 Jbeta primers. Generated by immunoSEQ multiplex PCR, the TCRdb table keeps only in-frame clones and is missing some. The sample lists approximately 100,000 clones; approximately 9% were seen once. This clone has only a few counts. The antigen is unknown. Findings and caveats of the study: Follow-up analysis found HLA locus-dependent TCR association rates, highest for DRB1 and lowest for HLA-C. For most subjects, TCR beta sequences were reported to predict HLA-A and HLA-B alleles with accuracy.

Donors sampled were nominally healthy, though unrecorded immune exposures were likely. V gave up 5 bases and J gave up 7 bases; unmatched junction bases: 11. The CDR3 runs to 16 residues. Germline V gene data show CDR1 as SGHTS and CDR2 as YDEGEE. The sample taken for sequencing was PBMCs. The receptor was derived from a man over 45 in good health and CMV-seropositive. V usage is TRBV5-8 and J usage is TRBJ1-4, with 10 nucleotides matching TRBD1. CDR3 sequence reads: CASRAGTGVIGEKLFF. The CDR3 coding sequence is TGTGCCAGCAGAGCCGGGACAGGGGTTATCGGTGAAAAACTGTTTTTT.